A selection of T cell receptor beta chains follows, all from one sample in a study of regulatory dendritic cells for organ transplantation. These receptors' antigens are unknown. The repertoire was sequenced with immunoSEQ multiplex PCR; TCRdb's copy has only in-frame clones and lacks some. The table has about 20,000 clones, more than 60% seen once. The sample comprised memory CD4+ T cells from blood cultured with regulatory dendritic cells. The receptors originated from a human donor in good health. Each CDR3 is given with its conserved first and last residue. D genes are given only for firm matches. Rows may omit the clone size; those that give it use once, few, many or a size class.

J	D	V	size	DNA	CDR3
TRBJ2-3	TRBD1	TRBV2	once	TGTGCCAGCAGTGGACGGACAGGGGGCTCAGATACGCAGTATTTT	CASSGRTGGSDTQYF
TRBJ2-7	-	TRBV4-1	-	TGCGCCAGCAGCCAAGCCCGGCCGGACCCAAAGTACTTC	CASSQARPDPKYF
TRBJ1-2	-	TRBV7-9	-	TGTGCAAGCGATTATAGGTTGAATTGGGATGGCTACACCTTC	CASDYRLNWDGYTF
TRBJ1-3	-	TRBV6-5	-	TGTGCCAGCAGTTCCGGGAGATCTGGAAACACCATATATTTT	CASSSGRSGNTIYF
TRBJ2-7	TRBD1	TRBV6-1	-	TGTGCCAGCAGTGAAGACCCGGACAGGAACGAGCAGTACTTC	CASSEDPDRNEQYF
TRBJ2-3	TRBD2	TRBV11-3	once	TGTGCCAGCAGCTGGGGGCTAGCGGGAGCTTCAGATACGCAGTATTTT	CASSWGLAGASDTQYF
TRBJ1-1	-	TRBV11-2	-	TGTGCCAGCAGCTTAGATTCTCGGGCCTCAGGAGGGGCTGAAGCTTTCTTT	CASSLDSRASGGAEAFF
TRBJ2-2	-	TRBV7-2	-	TGTGCCAGCAGCTTACACGTAGCGGCGAACACCGGGGAGCTGTTTTTT	CASSLHVAANTGELFF
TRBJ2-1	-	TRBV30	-	TGTGCCTGGAGTGGACGGGAGTACAATGAGCAGTTCTTC	CAWSGREYNEQFF
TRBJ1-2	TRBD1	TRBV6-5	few	TGTGCCAGCAGCCCCGGACAGGCGAACTATGGCTACACCTTC	CASSPGQANYGYTF
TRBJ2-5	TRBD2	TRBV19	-	TGTGCCAGTATCGCTAGCGGGACGGAGACCCAGTACTTC	CASIASGTETQYF
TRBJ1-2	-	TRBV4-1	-	TGCGCCAGCAGCCAAGGCCCAGGGTGGGGCTACACCTTC	CASSQGPGWGYTF
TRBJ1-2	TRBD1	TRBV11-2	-	TGTGCCAGCAGCTTAAGACAGGGAGCTTCCTATGGCTACACCTTC	CASSLRQGASYGYTF
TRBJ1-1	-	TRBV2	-	TGTGCCAGCAGTTTACAGGGTCAGAACACTGAAGCTTTCTTT	CASSLQGQNTEAFF
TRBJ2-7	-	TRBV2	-	TGTGCCAGCAGTGAGGGACACGAATACGAGCAGTACTTC	CASSEGHEYEQYF
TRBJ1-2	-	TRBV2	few	TGTGCCAGCAGTGAACGCCAGGGGACCTACTATGGCTACACCTTC	CASSERQGTYYGYTF
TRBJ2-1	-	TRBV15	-	TGTGCCACCAGCAGAGAACTGAGGAGCTCCTACAATGAGCAGTTCTTC	CATSRELRSSYNEQFF
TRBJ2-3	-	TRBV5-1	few	TGCGCCAGCAGCTTAGGGGGTAAAGATACGCAGTATTTT	CASSLGGKDTQYF
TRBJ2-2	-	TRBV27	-	TGTGCCAGCAGTTTCTATGGTAACACCGGGGAGCTGTTTTTT	CASSFYGNTGELFF
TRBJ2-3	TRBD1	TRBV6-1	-	TGTGCCAGCACCCCAGGGACAGCAAGCACAGATACGCAGTATTTT	CASTPGTASTDTQYF
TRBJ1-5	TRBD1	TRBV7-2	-	TGTGCCAGCAGCTTATTCGGACAGGGGGCTGGGAACAATCAGCCCCAGCATTTT	CASSLFGQGAGNNQPQHF
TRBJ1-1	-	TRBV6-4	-	TGTGCCAGCAGTGAAGGCCAGGACAGCACTGAAGCTTTCTTT	CASSEGQDSTEAFF
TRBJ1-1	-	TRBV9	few	TGTGCCAGCAGCGTAGTAACAGAGTGGAACACTGAAGCTTTCTTT	CASSVVTEWNTEAFF
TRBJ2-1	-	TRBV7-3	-	TGTGCCAGCAGCTTCCCCCATGAGCCGGATGAGCAGTTCTTC	CASSFPHEPDEQFF
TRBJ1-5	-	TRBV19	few	TGTGCCAGCGACAGTGCCCAGCATTTT	CASDSAQHF
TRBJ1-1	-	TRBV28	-	TGTGCCAGCAGTTCCTGGACACCCCCGGGGGAAGCTTTCTTT	CASSSWTPPGEAFF